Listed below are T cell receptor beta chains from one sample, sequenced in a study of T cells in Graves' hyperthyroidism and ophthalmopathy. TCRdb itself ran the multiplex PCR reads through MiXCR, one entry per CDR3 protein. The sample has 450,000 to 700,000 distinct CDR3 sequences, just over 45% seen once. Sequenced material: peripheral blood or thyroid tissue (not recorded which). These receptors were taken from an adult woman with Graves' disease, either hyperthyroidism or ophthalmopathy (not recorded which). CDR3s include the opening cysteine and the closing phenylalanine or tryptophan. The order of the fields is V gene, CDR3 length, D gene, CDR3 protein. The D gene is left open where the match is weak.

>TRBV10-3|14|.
CAISDQGMNTEAFF
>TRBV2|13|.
CASAWAREETQYF
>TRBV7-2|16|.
CASSLEGQVITYEQYF
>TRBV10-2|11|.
CASGPKETQYF
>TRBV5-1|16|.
CASSLAGATTPSEQYF
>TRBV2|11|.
CASVGWQPQHF
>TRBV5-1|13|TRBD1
CASSLEGDRVPYF
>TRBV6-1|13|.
CASSAIVGETQYF
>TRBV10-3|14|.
CAISGGDSYSPLHF
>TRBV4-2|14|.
CASSQATSIYEQYF
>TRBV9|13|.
CASSASIDTEAFF
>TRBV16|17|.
CASSHTRPGSSGNTIYF
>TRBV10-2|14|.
CASSEWEGGTEAFF
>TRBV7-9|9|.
CASSEGQYF
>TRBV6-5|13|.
CASTPTPGNTIYF
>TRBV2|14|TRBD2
CASSRAGETYEQYF
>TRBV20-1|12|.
CSARDVQGGYTF
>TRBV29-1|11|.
CTAGNLYGYTF
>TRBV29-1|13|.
CSLSSGYDYEQYF
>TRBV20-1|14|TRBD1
CSASWTGNSYEQYF
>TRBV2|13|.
CASTLGGYTEAFF
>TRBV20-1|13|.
CSARIQGGQPQHF
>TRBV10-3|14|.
CAISEGGGDQPQHF
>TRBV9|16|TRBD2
CASSPLMAGVRETQYF
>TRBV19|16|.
CASLKLNTGGKQPQHF
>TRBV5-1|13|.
CASSPFRNTEAFF
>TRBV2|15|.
CASSAGVPGTGKLFF
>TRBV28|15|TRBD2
CASSFTSGRANEQYF
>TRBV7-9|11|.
CASTQGLEAFF
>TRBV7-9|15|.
CASSPEPVSSYEQYF
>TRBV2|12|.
CASSRTSYGYTF
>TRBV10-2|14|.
CASLGAPGANVLTF
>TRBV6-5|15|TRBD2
CASSFASGSSGELFF
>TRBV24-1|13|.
CATSDRLDGEQYF
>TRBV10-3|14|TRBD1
CAISSTGTDTEAFF
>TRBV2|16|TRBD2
CASSPRTSRSSYEQYF
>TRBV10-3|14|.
CAPGPTGRGTEAFF
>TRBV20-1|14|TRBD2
CSAQPGLDVETQYF
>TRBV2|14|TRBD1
CASSVDRGAYEQYF
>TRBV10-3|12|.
CASSARDYEQYF
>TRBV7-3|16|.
CASSLTRDTGQETQYF
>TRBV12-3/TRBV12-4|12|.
CASSLRDGKAFF
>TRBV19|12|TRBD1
CASRQGPGGAFF
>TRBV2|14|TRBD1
CASSTGTGGGEQYF